This entry features one T cell receptor (beta chain) sequence. Here immunoSEQ multiplex PCR was the method, and the copy in TCRdb shows in-frame clones only, minus some. In the table there are some 170,000 clones, over 80% of which are singletons. This record belongs to a study of blood T cell repertoires in COVID-19. The CDR3 extends over 14 amino acids. CDR1 and CDR2 (germline): LNHDA, SQIVND (reference sequence). V lost 3 bases and J 6 bases, leaving 12 bases between the germline ends. This sequence joins TRBV19 and TRBJ2-4; maybe TRBD1 (5 bases). The sample was peripheral blood. The source of this sequence is a woman aged 65 to 85 with acute or convalescent COVID-19. The CDR3 nucleotides read TGTGCCAGTAGTATCCAGGGCCCCGTAAACATTCAGTACTTC. It is translated as CASSIQGPVNIQYF.